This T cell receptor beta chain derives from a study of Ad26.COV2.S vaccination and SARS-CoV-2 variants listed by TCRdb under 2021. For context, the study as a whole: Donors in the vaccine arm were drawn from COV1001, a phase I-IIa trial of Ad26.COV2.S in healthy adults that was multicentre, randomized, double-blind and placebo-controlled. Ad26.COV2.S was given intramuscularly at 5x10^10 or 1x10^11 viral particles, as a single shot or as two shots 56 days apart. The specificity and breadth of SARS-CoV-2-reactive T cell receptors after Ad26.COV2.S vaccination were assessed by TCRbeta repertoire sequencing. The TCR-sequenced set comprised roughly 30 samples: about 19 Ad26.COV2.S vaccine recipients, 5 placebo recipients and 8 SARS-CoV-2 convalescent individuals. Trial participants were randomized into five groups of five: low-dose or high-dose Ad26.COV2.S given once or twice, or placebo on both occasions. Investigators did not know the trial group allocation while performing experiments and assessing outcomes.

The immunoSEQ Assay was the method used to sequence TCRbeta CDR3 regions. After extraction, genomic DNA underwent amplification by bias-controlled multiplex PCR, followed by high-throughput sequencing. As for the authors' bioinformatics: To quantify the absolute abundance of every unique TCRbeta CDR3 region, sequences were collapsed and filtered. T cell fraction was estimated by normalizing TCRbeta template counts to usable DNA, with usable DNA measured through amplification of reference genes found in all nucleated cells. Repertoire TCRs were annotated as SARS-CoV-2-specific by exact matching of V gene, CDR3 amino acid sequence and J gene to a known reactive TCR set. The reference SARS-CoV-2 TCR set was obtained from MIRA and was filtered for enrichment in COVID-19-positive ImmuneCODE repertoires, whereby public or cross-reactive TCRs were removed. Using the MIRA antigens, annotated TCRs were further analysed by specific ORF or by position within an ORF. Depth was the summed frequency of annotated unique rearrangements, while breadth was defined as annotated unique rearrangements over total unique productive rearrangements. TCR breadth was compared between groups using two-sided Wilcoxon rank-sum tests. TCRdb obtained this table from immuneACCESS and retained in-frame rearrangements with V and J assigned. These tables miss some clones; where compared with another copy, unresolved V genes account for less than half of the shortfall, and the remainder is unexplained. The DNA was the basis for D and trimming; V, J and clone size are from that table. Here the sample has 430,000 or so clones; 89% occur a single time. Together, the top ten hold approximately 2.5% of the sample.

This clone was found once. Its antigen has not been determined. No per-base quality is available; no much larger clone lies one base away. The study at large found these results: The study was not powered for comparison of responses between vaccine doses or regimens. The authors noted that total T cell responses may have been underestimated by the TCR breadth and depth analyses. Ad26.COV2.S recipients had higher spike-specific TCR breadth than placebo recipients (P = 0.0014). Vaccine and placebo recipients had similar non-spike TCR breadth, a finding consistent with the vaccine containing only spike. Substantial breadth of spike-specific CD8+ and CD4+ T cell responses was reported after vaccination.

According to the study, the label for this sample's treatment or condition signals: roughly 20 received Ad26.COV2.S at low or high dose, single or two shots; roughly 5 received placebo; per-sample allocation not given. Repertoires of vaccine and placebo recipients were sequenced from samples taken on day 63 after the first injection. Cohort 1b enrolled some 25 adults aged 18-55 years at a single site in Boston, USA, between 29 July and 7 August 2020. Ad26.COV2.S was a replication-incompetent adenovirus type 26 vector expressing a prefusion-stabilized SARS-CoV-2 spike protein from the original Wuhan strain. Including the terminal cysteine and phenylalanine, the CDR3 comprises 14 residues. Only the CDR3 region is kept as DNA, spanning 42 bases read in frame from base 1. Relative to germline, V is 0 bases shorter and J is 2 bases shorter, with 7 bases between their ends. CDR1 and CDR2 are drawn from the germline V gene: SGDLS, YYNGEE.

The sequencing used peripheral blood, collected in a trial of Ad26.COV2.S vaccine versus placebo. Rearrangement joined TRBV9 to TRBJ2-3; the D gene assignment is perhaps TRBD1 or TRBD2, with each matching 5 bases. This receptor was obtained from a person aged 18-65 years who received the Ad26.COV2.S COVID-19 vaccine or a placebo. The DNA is TGTGCCAGCAGCGTAGTGGGGGTCACAGATACGCAGTATTTT. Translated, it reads CASSVVGVTDTQYF.